Following are 5 T cell receptor beta chains from one sample sequenced in a study of CD8+ T cells in alopecia areata. TCR sequencing used cDNA made by reverse transcription of extracted RNA. Profiling relied on immunoSEQ multiplex PCR, and the TCRdb table lists in-frame clones only, not all of them. The sample yields some 100,000 clones, around two fifths seen once. The sequenced material came from CD4+ T cells sorted from blood. These receptors all stem from a human donor with alopecia areata.

This clone is medium-sized (0.01 to 0.1%). The V call is TRBV28, the J call TRBJ2-7; 8 positions match TRBD1. The germline gives CDR1 MDHEN, CDR2 SYDVKM. J lost 5 bases, V lost 6 bases, and 6 bases had no gene match. This CDR3 comprises 13 residues. CDR3 region: CASSVDRDHEQYF. CDR3 nucleotides: TGTGCCAGCAGCGTGGACAGGGACCACGAGCAGTACTTC. Full variable domain (missing parts from reference TRBV28 and TRBJ2-7): DVKVTQSSRYLVKRTGEKVFLECVQDMDHENMFWYRQDPGLGLRLIYFSYDVKMKEKGDIPEGYSVSREKKERFSLILESASTNQTSMYLCASSVDRDHEQYFGPGTRLTVT.

This clone was observed once. The gene calls are TRBV27 and TRBJ2-6, with unresolved D. V lost 10 bases and J 0 bases, leaving 13 bases between the germline ends. The V gene's germline CDR1 is MNHEY and CDR2 SMNVEV (reference sequence). The CDR3 loop spans 15 amino acids. Written as DNA, the CDR3 is TGTGCCACCAAGGGTTCCGACTCTGGGGCCAACGTCCTGACTTTC. Protein: CATKGSDSGANVLTF.

Here the CDR3 reads CASSEDREHGYTF. The CDR3, as DNA: TGCGCCAGCAGCGAGGACAGGGAGCATGGCTACACCTTC. J is TRBJ1-2 and V is TRBV5-1; the match to TRBD1 covers 8 bases. V gave up 4 bases and J gave up 6 bases; unmatched junction bases: 5. The CDR3 is made up of 13 amino acids. Germline CDR1 reads SGHRS; CDR2 reads YFSETQ.

This clone was observed a single time. This rearrangement joins TRBV2 to TRBJ2-3; perhaps TRBD2 as D (6 bases). The CDR3 is made up of 14 amino acids. The germline V and J ends were trimmed by 8 bases and 0 bases, with 12 bases remaining between them. Germline CDR1 reads SNHLY; CDR2 reads FYNNEI. The CDR3 coding sequence is TGTGCCAGCCGGACTGGGGGGAGCACAGATACGCAGTATTTT. Protein product: CASRTGGSTDTQYF. The entire variable domain, with the rest obtained from reference TRBV2 and TRBJ2-3, is as follows: EPEVTQTPSHQVTQMGQEVILRCVPISNHLYFYWYRQILGQKVEFLVSFYNNEISEKSEIFDDQFSVERPDGSNFTLKIRSTKLEDSAMYFCASRTGGSTDTQYFGPGTRLTVL.

In its sample, this clone was seen a few times. This sequence joins TRBV30 and TRBJ2-6; D ambiguous. From germline, CDR1 is GTSNPN and CDR2 SVGIG (reference sequence). This CDR3 is built from 13 residues. V lost 2 bases, J lost 4 bases, and 6 bases lay in between. CDR3 protein: CAWSFGGANVLTF. The CDR3 coding sequence is TGTGCCTGGAGTTTCGGGGGGGCCAACGTCCTGACTTTC.